A selection of T cell receptor beta chains follows, all from one sample in a study of blood T cell repertoires in COVID-19. Sequenced by immunoSEQ multiplex PCR; TCRdb stores in-frame clones only, minus some. The data show 350,000 to 550,000 clones, approximately 92% seen once. The sequenced material came from PBMCs or T cells enriched from blood (not recorded which). Every receptor here comes from a man aged 25 to 45 who had recovered from COVID-19. Each CDR3 is given with its conserved first and last residue. A D gene is named only where the DNA matches it firmly. Size is omitted from some rows. Given values are once, few, many or a class for expanded clones.

v_gene: TRBV24-1; j_gene: TRBJ2-3; d_gene: TRBD1; abundance: -; CDR3aa: CATMPGQGAGDTQYF; CDR3nt: TGTGCCACCATGCCGGGACAGGGGGCCGGAGATACGCAGTATTTT
v_gene: TRBV4-1; j_gene: TRBJ1-5; d_gene: TRBD1; abundance: -; CDR3aa: CASSQGTGGLDQPQHF; CDR3nt: TGCGCCAGCAGCCAAGGTACAGGGGGGTTGGATCAGCCCCAGCATTTT
v_gene: TRBV30; j_gene: TRBJ2-5; d_gene: -; abundance: -; CDR3aa: CAWSVQLQETQYF; CDR3nt: TGTGCCTGGAGTGTACAGCTCCAAGAGACCCAGTACTTC
v_gene: TRBV4-1; j_gene: TRBJ2-1; d_gene: TRBD2; abundance: -; CDR3aa: CASSHHSGSGSFNEQFF; CDR3nt: TGCGCCAGCAGCCACCACTCAGGTAGCGGGAGTTTTAATGAGCAGTTCTTC
v_gene: TRBV27; j_gene: TRBJ1-1; d_gene: TRBD1; abundance: -; CDR3aa: CASSTLRTGNTEAFF; CDR3nt: TGTGCCAGCAGTACCCTCCGGACAGGGAACACTGAAGCTTTCTTT
v_gene: TRBV6-2/TRBV6-3; j_gene: TRBJ1-1; d_gene: -; abundance: -; CDR3aa: CASSSDTEAFF; CDR3nt: TGTGCCAGCAGTTCCGACACTGAAGCTTTCTTT
v_gene: TRBV28; j_gene: TRBJ1-3; d_gene: -; abundance: -; CDR3aa: CASSFLERQLTGNTIYF; CDR3nt: TGTGCCAGCAGTTTCCTCGAACGACAGTTGACTGGAAACACCATATATTTT
v_gene: TRBV6-5; j_gene: TRBJ1-2; d_gene: TRBD1; abundance: -; CDR3aa: CASSPQDRGGYTF; CDR3nt: TGTGCCAGCAGTCCTCAGGACAGGGGAGGCTACACCTTC
v_gene: TRBV9; j_gene: TRBJ2-7; d_gene: TRBD2; abundance: -; CDR3aa: CASSLGSGSTYEQYF; CDR3nt: TGTGCCAGCAGCCTAGGTAGCGGGAGTACCTACGAGCAGTACTTC
v_gene: TRBV28; j_gene: TRBJ1-4; d_gene: TRBD1; abundance: -; CDR3aa: CASRETGGTNEKLFF; CDR3nt: TGTGCCAGCAGGGAGACAGGGGGGACTAATGAAAAACTGTTTTTT
v_gene: TRBV27; j_gene: TRBJ2-3; d_gene: TRBD1; abundance: -; CDR3aa: CASRLPSTGGLDTQYF; CDR3nt: TGTGCCAGCAGGCTCCCCTCGACAGGGGGCTTGGATACGCAGTATTTT
v_gene: TRBV7-9; j_gene: TRBJ2-1; d_gene: -; abundance: -; CDR3aa: CASSPWTIGDEQFF; CDR3nt: TGTGCCAGCAGCCCCTGGACTATCGGCGATGAGCAGTTCTTC
v_gene: TRBV6-4; j_gene: TRBJ1-1; d_gene: -; abundance: once; CDR3aa: CASSDNPGTEAFF; CDR3nt: TGTGCCAGCAGTGACAACCCAGGGACTGAAGCTTTCTTT
v_gene: TRBV28; j_gene: TRBJ1-1; d_gene: TRBD1; abundance: -; CDR3aa: CASSPGQANTEAFF; CDR3nt: TGTGCCAGCAGTCCGGGACAGGCGAACACTGAAGCTTTCTTT
v_gene: TRBV2; j_gene: TRBJ1-2; d_gene: -; abundance: -; CDR3aa: CASSEARGGYTF; CDR3nt: TGTGCCAGCAGTGAGGCCCGTGGTGGCTACACCTTC